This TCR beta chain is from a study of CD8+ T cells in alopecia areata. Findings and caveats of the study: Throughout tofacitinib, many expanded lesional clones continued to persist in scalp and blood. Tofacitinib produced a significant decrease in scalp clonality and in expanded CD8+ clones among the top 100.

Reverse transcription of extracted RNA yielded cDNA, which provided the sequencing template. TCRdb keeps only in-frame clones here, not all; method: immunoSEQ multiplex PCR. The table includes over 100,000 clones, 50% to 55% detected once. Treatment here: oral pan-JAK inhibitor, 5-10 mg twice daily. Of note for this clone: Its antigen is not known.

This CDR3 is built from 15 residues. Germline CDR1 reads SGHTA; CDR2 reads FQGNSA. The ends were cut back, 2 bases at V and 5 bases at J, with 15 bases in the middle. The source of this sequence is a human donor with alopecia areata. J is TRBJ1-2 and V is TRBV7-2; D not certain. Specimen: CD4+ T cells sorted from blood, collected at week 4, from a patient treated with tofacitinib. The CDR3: CASSLLSVPPYGYTF. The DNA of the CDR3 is TGTGCCAGCAGCTTATTGTCTGTCCCCCCGTATGGCTACACCTTC.